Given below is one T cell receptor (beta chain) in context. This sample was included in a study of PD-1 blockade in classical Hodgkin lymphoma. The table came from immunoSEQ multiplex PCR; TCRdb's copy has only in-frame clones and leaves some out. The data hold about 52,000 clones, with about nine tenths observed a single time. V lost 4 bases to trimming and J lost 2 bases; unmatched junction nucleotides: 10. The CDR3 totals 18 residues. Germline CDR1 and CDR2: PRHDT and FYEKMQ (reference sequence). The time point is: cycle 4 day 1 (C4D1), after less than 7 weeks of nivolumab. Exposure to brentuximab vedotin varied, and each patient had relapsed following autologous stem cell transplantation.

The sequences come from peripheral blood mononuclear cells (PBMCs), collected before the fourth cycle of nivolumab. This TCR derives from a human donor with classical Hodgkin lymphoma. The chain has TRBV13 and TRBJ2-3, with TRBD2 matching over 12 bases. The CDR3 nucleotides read TGTGCCAGCAGCTCCAAACCCGGGACTAGCGGGCTCACAGATACGCAGTATTTT. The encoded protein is CASSSKPGTSGLTDTQYF. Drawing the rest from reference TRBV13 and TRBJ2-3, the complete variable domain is AAGVIQSPRHLIKEKRETATLKCYPIPRHDTVYWYQQGPGQDPQFLISFYEKMQSDKGSIPDRFSAQQFSDYHSELNMSSLELGDSALYFCASSSKPGTSGLTDTQYFGPGTRLTVL.